One and the same sample provided the 20 T cell receptor beta chains below, sequenced in a study of cytomegalovirus exposure and HLA in healthy donors. Profiled with immunoSEQ multiplex PCR; TCRdb holds only in-frame clones, not every one. The data show 180,000 or so clones, with approximately 86% seen just once and approximately 2.6% held by the top ten. The sample consisted of PBMCs. These receptors all stem from a man between 18 and 35 years old in good health and CMV-seropositive.

The V call is TRBV10-3, the J call TRBJ2-6; possible D gene TRBD1, 5 bases. The CDR3 spans 15 residues. The germline V gene encodes CDR1 ENHRY and CDR2 SYGVKD. Trimming left V 6 bases short and J 2 bases short, with 11 bases between. The CDR3 loop reads CAISAQGTGANVLTF. For the CDR3, the DNA is TGTGCCATCAGCGCCCAGGGTACTGGGGCCAACGTCCTGACTTTC.

The chain links TRBV27 to TRBJ1-1, with D maybe TRBD1 (6 bases). Germline loops: CDR1 MNHEY, CDR2 SMNVEV (reference sequence). This CDR3 comprises 14 residues. Trimming removed 6 bases from V and 4 bases from J, with 15 bases in between. CDR3 loop: CASSRRGGGTEAFF. In DNA, the CDR3 is TGTGCCAGCAGCCGGCGGGGGGGCGGCACTGAAGCTTTCTTT.

V usage is TRBV15 and J usage is TRBJ1-2; 9 bases fit TRBD1. The CDR3 is 14 amino acids. J lost 4 bases, V lost 8 bases, and 8 bases had no gene match. Germline loops: CDR1 LNHNV, CDR2 YYDKDF (reference sequence). CDR3 sequence reads: CATSTGQGSYGYTF. The CDR3 region has the DNA TGTGCCACCTCTACTGGACAGGGGAGCTATGGCTACACCTTC.

The chain links TRBV6-5 to TRBJ1-5; D remains ambiguous. Per germline, CDR1 MNHEY and CDR2 SVGAGI. V lost 6 bases to trimming and J lost 4 bases, with 10 bases between them. The CDR3 runs to 13 residues. The CDR3 nucleotides read TGTGCCAGCAGCCCCCCCGGGAATCAGCCCCAGCATTTT. As protein: CASSPPGNQPQHF.

The V and J genes are TRBV6-6 and TRBJ2-5; D is possibly TRBD1 (5 bases). CDR1 is MNHNY and CDR2 is SVGAGI in the germline V gene (reference sequence). The CDR3 has 13 amino acids. V was cut by 3 bases and J by 3 bases, with 8 bases left in between. CDR3 in amino acids: CASSYFREETQYF. The CDR3 nucleotides read TGTGCCAGCAGTTATTTCAGGGAAGAGACCCAGTACTTC.

A word on this clone: This same CDR3 is encoded by further DNA sequences in the sample. This chain uses TRBV18 with TRBJ1-4; D ambiguous. This CDR3 is built from 11 residues. Trimming shortened V by 6 bases and J by 6 bases, and 5 bases separated the two germline ends. Germline assignment: CDR1 KGHSH and CDR2 LQKENI. This chain's CDR3 is CASSRDEKLFF. CDR3 nucleotides: TGTGCCAGCTCGCGGGATGAAAAACTGTTTTTT.

This chain links TRBV9 with TRBJ2-2, with a possible D match to TRBD2 (5 bases). The V end lost 3 bases, the J end lost 6 bases, and 24 bases lay between the germline ends. The germline CDR1 and CDR2 sequences are SGDLS and YYNGEE. The CDR3 totals 18 residues. CDR3 region: CASSGGERNSNGPGELFF. DNA for the CDR3: TGTGCCAGCAGCGGGGGTGAGCGGAACTCCAATGGGCCCGGGGAGCTGTTTTTT.

This rearrangement joins TRBV2 to TRBJ2-1, with TRBD2 matching over 7 bases. This CDR3 is built from 14 residues. V dropped 7 bases and J dropped 2; count of bases not matched to a gene: 5. Germline assignment: CDR1 SNHLY and CDR2 FYNNEI. As DNA, the CDR3 is TGTGCCAGCAAGGCGGGAGATACCTACAATGAGCAGTTCTTC. Encoded protein: CASKAGDTYNEQFF.

The chain combines TRBV27 with TRBJ2-7, with D possibly being TRBD1 (6 bases). The CDR3 is made up of 17 amino acids. V was pared by 8 bases and J by 0 bases, with 23 bases between. Germline V gene data show CDR1 as MNHEY and CDR2 as SMNVEV (reference sequence). The CDR3 coding sequence is TGTGCCAGCCGCCCCGACTCGGACAGCCGAGTCTCCTACGAGCAGTACTTC. Amino acid sequence: CASRPDSDSRVSYEQYF.

The rearrangement joins TRBV9 to TRBJ2-3; 12 bases agree with TRBD2. The germline V gene encodes CDR1 SGDLS and CDR2 YYNGEE. The V segment lost 0 bases and the J segment 5 bases; nucleotides outside the gene matches: 4. This CDR3 contains 16 residues. The DNA of the CDR3 is TGTGCCAGCAGCGTAGATGGACTAGCGGGGCAAGATACGCAGTATTTT. It codes for CASSVDGLAGQDTQYF.

The rearrangement links TRBV7-2 to TRBJ1-2; 8 bases are a match to TRBD1. The V gene's germline CDR1 is SGHTA and CDR2 FQGNSA. The CDR3 length is 14 residues. After removal of 3 bases from V and 7 bases from J, the junction contained 7 bases not matched to a gene. The CDR3 region is CASSFPQGASGYTF. In nucleotides, the CDR3 is TGTGCCAGCAGCTTCCCCCAGGGGGCGAGTGGCTACACCTTC.

The chain has TRBV27 and TRBJ1-2, with D hard to call. Trimming took off 5 bases at V and 7 bases at J, with 14 bases between the two ends. Per germline, CDR1 MNHEY and CDR2 SMNVEV (reference sequence). This CDR3 has 13 residues. The CDR3 protein is CASSPGRAGGYTF. In DNA form, the CDR3 reads TGTGCCAGCAGTCCAGGTCGCGCAGGTGGCTACACCTTC.

This chain uses TRBV27 with TRBJ1-2; TRBD1 aligns across 12 bases. The CDR3 has 16 residues. CDR1 MNHEY and CDR2 SMNVEV come from the germline V gene (reference sequence). Trimming removed 3 bases from V and 5 bases from J; junction bases left unmatched: 7. The CDR3 reads CASSLDGGQGAYGYTF. The CDR3 nucleotides are TGTGCCAGCAGTTTGGATGGGGGACAGGGGGCGTATGGCTACACCTTC.

The CDR3 sequence: CASSFSTGGYEQYF. CDR3 in DNA: TGTGCCAGCAGCTTCTCGACAGGGGGCTACGAGCAGTACTTC. The chain recombines TRBV7-2 with TRBJ2-7, with TRBD1 identical over 9 bases. CDR1 SGHTA and CDR2 FQGNSA come from the germline V gene. Trimming removed 3 bases from V and 3 bases from J; junction bases left unmatched: 3. The length of the CDR3 is 14 residues.

This chain links TRBV5-1 with TRBJ1-1; D might be TRBD1 (5 bases). V dropped 3 bases and J dropped 4 bases, with 7 bases sitting between them. CDR3 size: 12 residues. In germline, CDR1 is SGHRS, CDR2 YFSETQ. Written as DNA, the CDR3 is TGCGCCAGCAGCTGGGGGGGCACTGAAGCTTTCTTT. Amino acid sequence: CASSWGGTEAFF.

The rearrangement joins TRBV6-1 to TRBJ2-7; 9 positions match TRBD2. Trimming cost V 3 bases and J 1 base; bases outside gene matches: 4. CDR3 length: 15 amino acids. Germline assignment: CDR1 MNHNS and CDR2 SASEGT. Written as DNA, the CDR3 is TGTGCCAGCAGTGACATAGCGGGAGTGTCCTACGAGCAGTACTTC. Translated: CASSDIAGVSYEQYF.

The chain uses TRBV6-5 and TRBJ1-1; 9 nucleotides align to TRBD1. Germline V gene sequence: CDR1 MNHEY, CDR2 SVGAGI. V lost 7 bases to trimming and J lost 5 bases; unmatched junction nucleotides: 8. The CDR3 runs to 14 residues. CDR3 bases: TGTGCCAGCAAAGGGACAGGGCGGGGGACTGAAGCTTTCTTT. Protein: CASKGTGRGTEAFF.

V and J are TRBV5-6 and TRBJ2-7; 7 nucleotides agree with TRBD2. Germline lookup yields CDR1 SGHDT and CDR2 YYEEEE. The CDR3 has 14 residues. Trimming took 5 bases from V and 0 from J; bases not matched to a gene: 5. This CDR3 reads CASSRGDFSYEQYF. The CDR3 coding sequence is TGTGCCAGCAGTCGGGGGGACTTCTCCTACGAGCAGTACTTC.

This sequence joins TRBV4-2 and TRBJ2-5; 9 bases line up with TRBD2. J was trimmed by 5 bases and V by 6 bases; bases with no gene match: 10. Germline V gene lookup returns CDR1 LGHNA and CDR2 YNFKEQ. The CDR3 consists of 15 residues. CDR3 bases: TGTGCCAGCAGGATAGCGGGGGCGCCAGGGGAGACCCAGTACTTC. Translating gives CASRIAGAPGETQYF.

This rearrangement joins TRBV10-3 to TRBJ2-2; D might be TRBD1 (5 bases). V was pared by 0 bases and J by 6 bases, with 20 bases between. Per germline, CDR1 ENHRY and CDR2 SYGVKD. The CDR3 has 18 residues. CDR3 loop: CAISESMAGSRSAGELFF. In nucleotides, the CDR3 is TGTGCCATCAGTGAGTCGATGGCAGGGTCGCGGAGCGCCGGGGAGCTGTTTTTT.